Listed below are T cell receptor beta chains from one sample, sequenced in a study of cytomegalovirus exposure and HLA in healthy donors. Assay: immunoSEQ multiplex PCR; the TCRdb copy retains only in-frame clones and omits some. The sample holds more than 100,000 clones, approximately 90% seen once. Specimen: PBMCs. These receptor sequences come from a woman under 40 in good health and CMV-seronegative. CDR3s include the opening cysteine and the closing phenylalanine or tryptophan. D genes are given only for firm matches. The size of a clone is reported for some rows only, either as once, few or many, or as a class for expanded clones.

CDR3 protein | CDR3 DNA | clone size | V gene | D gene | J gene
CASSPGHLGYEKLFF | TGTGCCAGCAGTCCCGGACACCTGGGATACGAAAAACTGTTTTTT | few | TRBV28 | . | TRBJ1-4
CASSPLADRRNTEAFF | TGCGCCAGCAGCCCCCTCGCAGACAGGAGGAACACTGAAGCTTTCTTT | . | TRBV5-1 | . | TRBJ1-1
CASSQFSDPGNSPLHF | TGCGCCAGCAGCCAATTTTCGGACCCGGGGAATTCACCCCTCCACTTT | . | TRBV4-3 | . | TRBJ1-6
CASSVSLLAGAFYNEQFF | TGTGCCAGCAGTGTGTCCTTACTAGCGGGAGCCTTCTACAATGAGCAGTTCTTC | . | TRBV2 | TRBD2 | TRBJ2-1
CASSGDRVLEAFF | TGTGCCAGCAGTGGGGACAGGGTACTTGAAGCTTTCTTT | once | TRBV2 | TRBD1 | TRBJ1-1
CASRSGTVDYGYTF | TGTGCCAGCAGATCCGGGACAGTTGACTATGGCTACACCTTC | . | TRBV28 | TRBD1 | TRBJ1-2
CASSRYVLFLNTEAFF | TGTGCCAGCAGCCGTTATGTTCTCTTTCTGAACACTGAAGCTTTCTTT | . | TRBV11-2 | . | TRBJ1-1
CASSLGLVAGDTQYF | TGTGCCAGCAGCCTGGGACTAGTCGCGGGTGATACGCAGTATTTT | . | TRBV5-5 | TRBD2 | TRBJ2-3
CASSAEAGGYEQYF | TGTGCCAGTAGTGCCGAAGCGGGAGGATACGAGCAGTACTTC | few | TRBV19 | TRBD2 | TRBJ2-7
CASSLDAASGGPYNEQFF | TGTGCCAGCAGCTTAGATGCGGCTAGCGGGGGCCCCTACAATGAGCAGTTCTTC | . | TRBV11-2 | TRBD2 | TRBJ2-1
CASSRQDSGNQPQHF | TGTGCCAGTAGCAGACAGGATAGCGGCAATCAGCCCCAGCATTTT | . | TRBV19 | . | TRBJ1-5
CASSESGRWVYNEQFF | TGTGCCAGCAGTGAAAGCGGGAGGTGGGTCTACAATGAGCAGTTCTTC | . | TRBV9 | TRBD2 | TRBJ2-1
CASSPGGVRGYPF | TGCGCCAGCAGTCCGGGGGGGGTACGAGGCTACCCCTTC | . | TRBV23-1 | . | TRBJ1-2
CAASPDRGFSDTQYF | TGTGCCGCAAGTCCCGACAGGGGGTTCTCAGATACGCAGTATTTT | once | TRBV30 | TRBD1 | TRBJ2-3
CASSVRQGAYEKLFF | TGTGCCAGCAGTGTCCGACAGGGGGCATATGAAAAACTGTTTTTT | . | TRBV2 | TRBD1 | TRBJ1-4
CASSGRQREIRLPTDTQYF | TGCGCCAGCTCGGGGAGGCAGCGGGAGATTCGGCTACCCACAGATACGCAGTATTTT | once | TRBV4-1 | TRBD2 | TRBJ2-3
CAVRTSGRLWAGELFF | TGTGCCGTACGGACTAGCGGGAGATTGTGGGCCGGGGAGCTGTTTTTT | once | TRBV10-3 | TRBD2 | TRBJ2-2
CASISGGVNTEAFF | TGTGCCAGCATCTCTGGCGGGGTGAACACTGAAGCTTTCTTT | few | TRBV6-5 | . | TRBJ1-1
CAWSRDRGYEQYF | TGTGCCTGGAGCCGGGACAGGGGCTACGAGCAGTACTTC | . | TRBV30 | TRBD1 | TRBJ2-7
CASRAPTGQRSYEQYF | TGTGCCAGCAGAGCTCCCACGGGACAGAGGTCCTACGAGCAGTACTTC | . | TRBV2 | TRBD1 | TRBJ2-7
CSVAGQPQETQYF | TGCAGCGTGGCTGGACAGCCTCAAGAGACCCAGTACTTC | . | TRBV29-1 | . | TRBJ2-5
CSVAPGGTEAFF | TGCAGCGTTGCCCCAGGGGGCACTGAAGCTTTCTTT | . | TRBV29-1 | TRBD1 | TRBJ1-1
CASSQDRSGYEQYF | TGCGCCAGCAGCCAAGACAGGAGCGGCTACGAGCAGTACTTC | . | TRBV4-3 | . | TRBJ2-7
CSVHGVAGSANTGELFF | TGCAGCGTCCACGGTGTTGCGGGGAGCGCGAACACCGGGGAGCTGTTTTTT | . | TRBV29-1 | . | TRBJ2-2
CASSTPLAGVETQYF | TGTGCCAGCAGTACACCACTAGCGGGGGTGGAGACCCAGTACTTC | . | TRBV6-5 | TRBD2 | TRBJ2-5
CASSTALWGSGSAGELFF | TGTGCCAGTAGTACCGCCCTTTGGGGTAGCGGGAGCGCCGGGGAGCTGTTTTTT | . | TRBV19 | TRBD2 | TRBJ2-2
CASNSGGLGNSPLHF | TGTGCCAGCAATTCAGGGGGTCTGGGGAATTCACCCCTCCACTTT | . | TRBV6-5 | TRBD1 | TRBJ1-6
CSVHRAEAFF | TGCAGTGTACACAGGGCTGAAGCTTTCTTT | . | TRBV20-1 | . | TRBJ1-1
CASSSPSGTGENPNTGELFF | TGTGCCAGCAGTTCCCCATCCGGGACAGGGGAGAACCCGAACACCGGGGAGCTGTTTTTT | . | TRBV27 | TRBD1 | TRBJ2-2
CASWDTNTEAFF | TGTGCCAGTTGGGACACCAACACTGAAGCTTTCTTT | few | TRBV19 | . | TRBJ1-1
CASTLAGTGGSGELFF | TGTGCCAGCACGTTAGCCGGGACAGGGGGCTCAGGGGAGCTGTTTTTT | . | TRBV28 | TRBD1 | TRBJ2-2
CASRDGTSGVYEQYF | TGTGCCAGCAGGGATGGGACTAGCGGGGTATACGAGCAGTACTTC | . | TRBV2 | TRBD2 | TRBJ2-7
CASSQARGRGYTF | TGCGCCAGCAGCCAAGCAAGGGGAAGGGGCTACACCTTC | . | TRBV4-3 | . | TRBJ1-2
CASSRTSTDTQYF | TGCGCCAGCAGCCGAACTAGCACAGATACGCAGTATTTT | few | TRBV4-1 | . | TRBJ2-3
CASSLNRGQSPLHF | TGCGCCAGCAGCTTAAACAGGGGGCAATCACCCCTCCACTTT | . | TRBV5-1 | TRBD1 | TRBJ1-6
CASRRDSKTGNTIYF | TGCGCCAGCAGGCGGGACAGCAAGACTGGAAACACCATATATTTT | . | TRBV4-1 | TRBD1 | TRBJ1-3
CASSSGRTGYLKTQYF | TGTGCCAGCAGCTCAGGGAGGACAGGGTACTTGAAGACCCAGTACTTC | . | TRBV7-2 | TRBD1 | TRBJ2-5
CASSQLRGISNQPQHF | TGTGCCAGCAGCCAACTCAGGGGGATTAGCAATCAGCCCCAGCATTTT | . | TRBV2 | TRBD1 | TRBJ1-5
CASSRTGLSGNTIYF | TGTGCCAGCAGCCGGACAGGGCTCTCTGGAAACACCATATATTTT | . | TRBV7-9 | TRBD1 | TRBJ1-3
CASSLGLAGAHSYNEQFF | TGTGCCAGCAGCTTAGGGCTAGCGGGGGCCCATTCCTACAATGAGCAGTTCTTC | . | TRBV7-2 | TRBD2 | TRBJ2-1
CASSLGPLGNSYEQYF | TGCGCCAGCAGCTTGGGACCTCTCGGGAATTCCTACGAGCAGTACTTC | . | TRBV5-1 | . | TRBJ2-7
CASSVPSGRAPGTGELFF | TGTGCCAGCAGTGTCCCTAGCGGGAGGGCCCCTGGCACCGGGGAGCTGTTTTTT | . | TRBV6-1 | TRBD2 | TRBJ2-2
CASSSYGRNTQYF | TGTGCCAGCAGCTCTTATGGCAGGAATACGCAGTATTTT | . | TRBV7-9 | . | TRBJ2-3